This T cell receptor (beta chain) was documented in a study of pediatric ulcerative colitis. With 1 base removed from V and 4 bases from J, the gap between germline ends came to 14 bases. Germline CDR1 SGHRS, CDR2 YFSETQ. CDR3 length equals 15 residues. One to two pinch biopsies were taken from the rectum during colonoscopy. TCRdb's copy holds only in-frame clones and misses some; the assay was immunoSEQ multiplex PCR. The table includes roughly 25,000 clones, approximately 71% detected once. This receptor was identified in a boy between 10 and 17 years old with severe ulcerative colitis. The V gene is TRBV5-1, the J gene TRBJ1-2, with D unclear. Source material: gut tissue. The CDR3 sequence: CASSLSASLTYGYTF. The CDR3 region has the DNA TGCGCCAGCAGCTTGTCGGCCAGCCTTACCTATGGCTACACCTTC.